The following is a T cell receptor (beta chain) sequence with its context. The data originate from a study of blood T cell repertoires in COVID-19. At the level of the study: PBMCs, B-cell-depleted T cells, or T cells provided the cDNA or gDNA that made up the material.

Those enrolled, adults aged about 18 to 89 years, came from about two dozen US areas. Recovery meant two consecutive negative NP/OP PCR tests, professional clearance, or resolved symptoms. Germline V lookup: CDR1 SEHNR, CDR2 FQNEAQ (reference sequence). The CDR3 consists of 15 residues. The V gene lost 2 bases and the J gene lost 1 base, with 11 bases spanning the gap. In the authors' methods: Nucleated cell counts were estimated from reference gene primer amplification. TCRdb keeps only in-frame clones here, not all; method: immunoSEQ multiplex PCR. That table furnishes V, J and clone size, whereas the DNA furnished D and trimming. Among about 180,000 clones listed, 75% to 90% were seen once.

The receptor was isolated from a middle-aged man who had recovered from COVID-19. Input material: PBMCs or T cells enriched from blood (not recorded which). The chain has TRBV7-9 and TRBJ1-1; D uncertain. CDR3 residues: CASSLRVGRNTEAFF. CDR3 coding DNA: TGTGCCAGCAGCTTAAGGGTGGGGAGGAACACTGAAGCTTTCTTT.